This T cell receptor (beta chain) was recovered during a study of blood T cell repertoires in COVID-19. This clone was seen a few times. The ends were cut back, 6 bases at V and 6 bases at J, with 14 bases in the middle. Germline loops: CDR1 SNHLY, CDR2 FYNNEI. This CDR3 is built from 13 residues. Here immunoSEQ multiplex PCR was the method, and the copy in TCRdb shows in-frame clones only, minus some. The sample lists roughly 370,000 clones; around 87% were seen once. The material sequenced was PBMCs or T cells enriched from blood (not recorded which). The chain carries TRBV2 and TRBJ1-2; TRBD1 might be the D (6 bases). This TCR was sampled from a woman between 45 and 65 years old who had recovered from COVID-19. CDR3 amino acids: CASSVGGGDGYTF. The DNA for the CDR3 is TGTGCCAGCAGCGTAGGGGGGGGTGATGGCTACACCTTC.